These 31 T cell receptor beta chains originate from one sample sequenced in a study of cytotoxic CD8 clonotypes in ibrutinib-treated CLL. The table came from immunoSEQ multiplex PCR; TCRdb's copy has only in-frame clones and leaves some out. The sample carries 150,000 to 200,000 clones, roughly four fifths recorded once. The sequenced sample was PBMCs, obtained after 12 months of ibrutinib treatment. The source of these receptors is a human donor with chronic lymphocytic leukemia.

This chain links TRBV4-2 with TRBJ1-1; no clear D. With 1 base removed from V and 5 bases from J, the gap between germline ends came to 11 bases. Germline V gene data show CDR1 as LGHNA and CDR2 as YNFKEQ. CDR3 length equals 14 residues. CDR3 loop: CASSQAGHETEAFF. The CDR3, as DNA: TGTGCCAGCAGCCAAGCGGGCCACGAAACTGAAGCTTTCTTT.

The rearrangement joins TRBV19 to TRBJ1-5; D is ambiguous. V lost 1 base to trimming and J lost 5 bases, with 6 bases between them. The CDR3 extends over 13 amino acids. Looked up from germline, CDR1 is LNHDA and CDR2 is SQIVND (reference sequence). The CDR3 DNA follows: TGTGCCAGTAGTATAGGTTTGTATCAGCCCCAGCATTTT. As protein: CASSIGLYQPQHF.

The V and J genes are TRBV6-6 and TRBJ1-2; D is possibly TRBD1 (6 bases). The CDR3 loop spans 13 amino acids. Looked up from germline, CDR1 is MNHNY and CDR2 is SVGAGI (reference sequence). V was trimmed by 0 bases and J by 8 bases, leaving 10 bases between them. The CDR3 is CASSYSNGGGYTF. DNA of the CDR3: TGTGCCAGCAGTTACTCGAACGGGGGCGGCTACACCTTC.

CDR3 loop: CASSSYTGGGYTF. CDR3 DNA sequence: TGTGCCAGCAGTTCCTATACGGGAGGAGGCTACACCTTC. The chain employs TRBV6-6 and TRBJ1-2; D unresolved. V dropped 4 bases and J dropped 8 bases, with 14 bases sitting between them. The CDR3 has 13 residues. Germline V lookup: CDR1 MNHNY, CDR2 SVGAGI (reference sequence).

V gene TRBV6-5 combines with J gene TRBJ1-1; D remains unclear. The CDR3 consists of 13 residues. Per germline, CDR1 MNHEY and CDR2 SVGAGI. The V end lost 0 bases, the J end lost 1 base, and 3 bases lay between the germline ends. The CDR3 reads CASSYSENTEAFF. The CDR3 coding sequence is TGTGCCAGCAGTTACTCAGAGAACACTGAAGCTTTCTTT.

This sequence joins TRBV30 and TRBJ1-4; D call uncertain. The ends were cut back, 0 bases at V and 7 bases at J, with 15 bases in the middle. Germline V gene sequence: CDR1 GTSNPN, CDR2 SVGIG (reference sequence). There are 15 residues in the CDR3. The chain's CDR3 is CAWSVIFRGIEKLFF. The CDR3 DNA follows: TGTGCCTGGAGTGTAATTTTCCGAGGCATTGAAAAACTGTTTTTT.

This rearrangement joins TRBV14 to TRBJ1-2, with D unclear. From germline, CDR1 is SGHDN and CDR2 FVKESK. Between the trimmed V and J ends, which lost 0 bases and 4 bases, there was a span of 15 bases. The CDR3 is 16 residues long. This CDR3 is CASSQDYGSPVYGYTF. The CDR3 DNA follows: TGTGCCAGCAGCCAAGATTACGGATCGCCAGTCTATGGCTACACCTTC.

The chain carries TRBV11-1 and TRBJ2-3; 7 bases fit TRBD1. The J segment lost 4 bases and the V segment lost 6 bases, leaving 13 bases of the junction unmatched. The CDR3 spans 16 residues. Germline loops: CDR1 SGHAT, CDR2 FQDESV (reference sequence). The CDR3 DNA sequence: TGTGCCAGCAGGAAAAGACAGGGCCTGGTGGCAGATACGCAGTATTTT. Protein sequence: CASRKRQGLVADTQYF.

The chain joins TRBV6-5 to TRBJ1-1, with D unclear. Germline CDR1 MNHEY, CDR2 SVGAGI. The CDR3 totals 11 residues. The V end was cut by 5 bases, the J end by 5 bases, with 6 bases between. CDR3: CASSDPTEAFF. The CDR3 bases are TGTGCCAGCAGTGATCCTACTGAAGCTTTCTTT.

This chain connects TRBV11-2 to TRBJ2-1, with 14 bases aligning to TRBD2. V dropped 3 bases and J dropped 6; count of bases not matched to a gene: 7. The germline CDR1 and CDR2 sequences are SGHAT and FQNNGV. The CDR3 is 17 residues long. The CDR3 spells CASSFVGTSGSGNEQFF. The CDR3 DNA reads TGTGCCAGCAGCTTCGTCGGGACTAGCGGGAGTGGCAATGAGCAGTTCTTC.

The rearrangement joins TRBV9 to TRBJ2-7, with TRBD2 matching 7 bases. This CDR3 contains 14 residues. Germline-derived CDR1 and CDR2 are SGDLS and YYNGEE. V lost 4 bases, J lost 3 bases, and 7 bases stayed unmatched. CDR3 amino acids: CASSNGGRSYEQYF. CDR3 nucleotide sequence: TGTGCCAGCAGCAATGGCGGGAGAAGCTACGAGCAGTACTTC.

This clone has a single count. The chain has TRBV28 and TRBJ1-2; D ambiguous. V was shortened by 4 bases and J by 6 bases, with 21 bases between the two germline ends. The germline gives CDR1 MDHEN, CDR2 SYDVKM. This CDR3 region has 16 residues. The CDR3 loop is CASSSTWYKGPDGYTF. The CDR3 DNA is TGTGCCAGCAGTTCCACCTGGTACAAGGGCCCTGATGGCTACACCTTC.

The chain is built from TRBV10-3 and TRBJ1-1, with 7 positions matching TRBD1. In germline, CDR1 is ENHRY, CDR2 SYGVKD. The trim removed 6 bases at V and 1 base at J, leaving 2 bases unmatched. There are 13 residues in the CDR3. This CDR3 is CAIRTGQNTEAFF. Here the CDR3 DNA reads TGTGCCATCAGGACAGGGCAGAACACTGAAGCTTTCTTT.

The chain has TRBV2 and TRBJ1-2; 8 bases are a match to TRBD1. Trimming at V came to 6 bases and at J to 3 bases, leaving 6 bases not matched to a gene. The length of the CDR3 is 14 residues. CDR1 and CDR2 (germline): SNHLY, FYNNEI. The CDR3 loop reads CASRTTGGDYGYTF. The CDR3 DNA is TGTGCCAGCAGGACAACAGGGGGAGACTATGGCTACACCTTC.

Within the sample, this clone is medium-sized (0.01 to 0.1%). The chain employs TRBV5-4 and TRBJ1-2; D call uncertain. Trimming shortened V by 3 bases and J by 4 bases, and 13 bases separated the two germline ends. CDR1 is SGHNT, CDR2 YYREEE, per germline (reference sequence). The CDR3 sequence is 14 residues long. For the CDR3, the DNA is TGTGCCAGCAGCTATGACGGCAACGTCTATGGCTACACCTTC. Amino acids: CASSYDGNVYGYTF.

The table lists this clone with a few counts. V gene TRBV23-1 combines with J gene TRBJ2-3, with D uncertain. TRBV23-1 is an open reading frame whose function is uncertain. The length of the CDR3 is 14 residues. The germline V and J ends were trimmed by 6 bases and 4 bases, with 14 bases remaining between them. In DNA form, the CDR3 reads TGCGCCAGCAGCATCAATCCCTCCCCAGATACGCAGTATTTT. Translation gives CASSINPSPDTQYF.

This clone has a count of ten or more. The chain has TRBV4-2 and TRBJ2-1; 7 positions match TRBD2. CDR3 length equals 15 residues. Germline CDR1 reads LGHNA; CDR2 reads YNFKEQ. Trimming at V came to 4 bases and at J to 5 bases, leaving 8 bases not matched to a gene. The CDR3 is CASSRLSGKHNEQFF. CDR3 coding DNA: TGTGCCAGCAGCCGGTTAAGCGGGAAACACAATGAGCAGTTCTTC.

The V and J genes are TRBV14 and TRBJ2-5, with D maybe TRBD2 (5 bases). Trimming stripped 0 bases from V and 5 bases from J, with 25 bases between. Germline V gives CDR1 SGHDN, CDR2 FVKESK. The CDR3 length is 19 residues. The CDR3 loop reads CASSQELGSASSRRETQYF. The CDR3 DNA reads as TGTGCCAGCAGCCAAGAGTTGGGTAGCGCGAGTTCTCGACGTGAGACCCAGTACTTC.

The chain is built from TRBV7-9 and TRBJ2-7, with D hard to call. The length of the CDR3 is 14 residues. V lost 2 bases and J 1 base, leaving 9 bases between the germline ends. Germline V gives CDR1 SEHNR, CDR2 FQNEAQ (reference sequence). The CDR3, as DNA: TGTGCCAGCAGCTTAAATCAGATGTCCTACGAGCAGTACTTC. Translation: CASSLNQMSYEQYF.

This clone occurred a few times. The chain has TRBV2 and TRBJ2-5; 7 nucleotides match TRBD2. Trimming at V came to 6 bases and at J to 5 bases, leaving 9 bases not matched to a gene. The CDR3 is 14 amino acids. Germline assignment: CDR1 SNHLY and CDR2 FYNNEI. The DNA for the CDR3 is TGTGCCAGCAGAAAGGACGGGGGGAGGGAGACCCAGTACTTC. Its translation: CASRKDGGRETQYF.

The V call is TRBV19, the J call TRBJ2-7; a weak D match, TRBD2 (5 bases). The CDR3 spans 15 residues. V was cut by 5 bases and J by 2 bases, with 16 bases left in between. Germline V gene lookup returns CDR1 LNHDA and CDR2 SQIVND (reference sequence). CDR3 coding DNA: TGTGCCAGTAGTCCTCCGGGGATTGACCCCTACGAGCAGTACTTC. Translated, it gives CASSPPGIDPYEQYF.

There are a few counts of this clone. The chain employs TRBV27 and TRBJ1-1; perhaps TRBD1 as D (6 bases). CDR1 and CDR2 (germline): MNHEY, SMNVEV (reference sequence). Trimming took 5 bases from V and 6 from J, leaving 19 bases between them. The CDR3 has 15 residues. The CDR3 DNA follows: TGTGCCAGCAGTCCGCTACTCGTCGGGGGCGCTGAAGCTTTCTTT. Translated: CASSPLLVGGAEAFF.

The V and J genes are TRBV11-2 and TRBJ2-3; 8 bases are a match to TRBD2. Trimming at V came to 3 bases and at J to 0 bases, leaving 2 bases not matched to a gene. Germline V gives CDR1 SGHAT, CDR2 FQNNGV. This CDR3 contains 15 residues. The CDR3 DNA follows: TGTGCCAGCAGCTTTAGCGGGATTAGCACAGATACGCAGTATTTT. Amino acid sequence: CASSFSGISTDTQYF.

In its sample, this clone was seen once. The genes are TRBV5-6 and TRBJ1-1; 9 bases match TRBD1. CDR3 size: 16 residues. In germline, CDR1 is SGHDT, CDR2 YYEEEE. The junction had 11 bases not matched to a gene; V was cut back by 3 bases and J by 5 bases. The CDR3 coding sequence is TGTGCCAGCAGCTCGCTATTACAGGGGGCCTATACTGAAGCTTTCTTT. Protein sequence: CASSSLLQGAYTEAFF.

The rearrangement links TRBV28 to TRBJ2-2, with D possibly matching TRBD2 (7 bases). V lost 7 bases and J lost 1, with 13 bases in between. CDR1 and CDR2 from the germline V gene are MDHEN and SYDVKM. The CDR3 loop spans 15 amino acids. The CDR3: CASIKGGKNTGELFF. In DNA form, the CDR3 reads TGTGCCAGCATCAAGGGGGGGAAGAACACCGGGGAGCTGTTTTTT.

The CDR3 protein is CASSSPGTGLTGELFF. For the CDR3, the DNA is TGTGCCAGCAGCAGTCCCGGGACAGGGTTAACCGGGGAGCTGTTTTTT. The chain is built from TRBV5-4 and TRBJ2-2, with 9 nucleotides matching TRBD1. The CDR3 is 16 amino acids. Per germline, CDR1 SGHNT and CDR2 YYREEE (reference sequence). The V gene end was trimmed by 4 bases and the J gene end by 5 bases; junction bases not matched to a gene: 9.

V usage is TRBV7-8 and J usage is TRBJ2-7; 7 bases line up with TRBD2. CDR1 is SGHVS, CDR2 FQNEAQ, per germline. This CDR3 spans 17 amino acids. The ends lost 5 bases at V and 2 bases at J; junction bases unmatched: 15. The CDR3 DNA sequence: TGTGCCAGCAGCCCCATCCAGTCGAGCGGGACCACCTACGAGCAGTACTTC. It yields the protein CASSPIQSSGTTYEQYF.

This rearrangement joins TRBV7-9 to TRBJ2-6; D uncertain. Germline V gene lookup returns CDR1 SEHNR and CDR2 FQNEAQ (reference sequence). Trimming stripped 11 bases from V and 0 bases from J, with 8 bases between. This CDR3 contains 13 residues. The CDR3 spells CAPRSSGANVLTF. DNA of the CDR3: TGTGCCCCGAGGAGCTCTGGGGCCAACGTCCTGACTTTC.

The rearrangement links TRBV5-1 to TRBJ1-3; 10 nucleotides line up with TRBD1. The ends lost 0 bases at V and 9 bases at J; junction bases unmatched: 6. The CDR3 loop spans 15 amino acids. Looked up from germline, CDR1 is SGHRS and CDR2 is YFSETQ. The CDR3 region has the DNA TGCGCCAGCAGCTTGGGGGACAGGGGAATTGGCACCATATATTTT. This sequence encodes CASSLGDRGIGTIYF.

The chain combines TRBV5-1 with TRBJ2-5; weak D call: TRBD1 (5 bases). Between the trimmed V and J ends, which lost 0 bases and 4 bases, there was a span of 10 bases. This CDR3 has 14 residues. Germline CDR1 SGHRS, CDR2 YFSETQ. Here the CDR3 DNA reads TGCGCCAGCAGCTTGGAGGGGCTGGGAGAGACCCAGTACTTC. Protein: CASSLEGLGETQYF.

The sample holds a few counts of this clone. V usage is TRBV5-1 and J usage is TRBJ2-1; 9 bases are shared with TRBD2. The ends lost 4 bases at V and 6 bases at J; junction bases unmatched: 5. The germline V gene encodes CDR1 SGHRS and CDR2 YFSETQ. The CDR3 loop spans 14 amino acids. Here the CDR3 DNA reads TGCGCCAGCAGCGGCGGTAGCGGGAGCAATGAGCAGTTCTTC. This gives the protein CASSGGSGSNEQFF.